These 22 T cell receptor beta chains came from one sample sequenced in a study of blood T cell repertoires in COVID-19 (dated by TCRdb to about 2020). Library preparation was by the immunoSEQ multiplex PCR assay. Entries here come from immuneACCESS through TCRdb and include only in-frame sequences with V and J called. Some clones fail to appear in such tables; in the studies checked, an unresolved V gene covers under half of the shortfall, and the cause of the remainder is unknown. For this sample there are roughly 100,000 clones; approximately 84% appear just once. Approximately 13% of the sample rests with the top ten. Sequenced input: peripheral blood. The origin of the receptors is a human donor in a cohort sampled during active or convalescent COVID-19.

This clone was detected many times. In DNA form, the CDR3 reads TGTGCCAGCAGCCCAGAGGGAAATCAGCCCCAGCATTTT. It encodes CASSPEGNQPQHF. V gene TRBV6-5 combines with J gene TRBJ1-5; no clear D. Germline lookup yields CDR1 MNHEY and CDR2 SVGAGI. V was trimmed by 6 bases and J by 4 bases, leaving 10 bases between them. The CDR3 has 13 amino acids.

The chain links TRBV2 to TRBJ2-3; 14 bases match TRBD2. The V and J ends lost 5 bases and 7 bases, in that order; junction bases with no gene match: 5. The CDR3 spans 15 residues. Germline-derived CDR1 and CDR2 are SNHLY and FYNNEI. Written as DNA, the CDR3 is TGTGCCAGCAGTCCACGGACTAGCGGGGGGTATACGCAGTATTTT. It specifies CASSPRTSGGYTQYF.

CDR3 sequence reads: CASSPQRVSGANVLTF. The CDR3 nucleotides are TGCGCCAGCAGCCCCCAGAGGGTCTCTGGGGCCAACGTCCTGACTTTC. The V call is TRBV4-3, the J call TRBJ2-6, with a weak D call TRBD2 (5 bases). Trimming took off 4 bases at V and 0 bases at J, with 10 bases between the two ends. The CDR3 contains 16 residues. CDR1 is LGHNA, CDR2 YSLEER, per germline.

The rearrangement links TRBV5-3 to TRBJ2-1; TRBD2 matches 10 bases. TRBV5-3 is noted as an ORF with a role that remains uncertain. Trimming removed 5 bases from V and 1 base from J; junction bases left unmatched: 12. The CDR3 is 18 residues long. The CDR3 loop is CARRAECLAGESYNEQFF. In DNA, the CDR3 is TGTGCCAGAAGAGCCGAATGTCTAGCGGGGGAGTCCTACAATGAGCAGTTCTTC.

The chain is built from TRBV11-3 and TRBJ2-1, with D possibly being TRBD2 (6 bases). V dropped 0 bases and J dropped 4 bases, with 10 bases sitting between them. CDR3 size: 15 residues. Germline loops: CDR1 SGHNT, CDR2 YENEEA. The CDR3 DNA is TGTGCCAGCAGCTTAGATCCGGGGGTGTACAATGAGCAGTTCTTC. This sequence encodes CASSLDPGVYNEQFF. The full variable domain, with the rest looked up from reference TRBV11-3 and TRBJ2-1, is EAGVVQSPRYKIIEKKQPVAFWCNPISGHNTLYWYLQNLGQGPELLIRYENEEAVDDSQLPKDRFSAERLKGVDSTLKIQPAELGDSAVYLCASSLDPGVYNEQFFGPGTRLTVL.

This sequence joins TRBV15 and TRBJ1-3; D call uncertain. Germline loops: CDR1 LNHNV, CDR2 YYDKDF (reference sequence). There are 14 residues in the CDR3. The germline V and J ends were trimmed by 5 bases and 0 bases, with 8 bases remaining between them. CDR3 sequence (DNA): TGTGCCACCAGCGTGACACGCTCTGGAAACACCATATATTTT. Translation: CATSVTRSGNTIYF.

The J gene is TRBJ1-1, the V gene TRBV4-2; tentative D call: TRBD1 (5 bases). CDR1 LGHNA and CDR2 YNFKEQ come from the germline V gene. V dropped 7 bases and J dropped 3 bases, with 12 bases sitting between them. This CDR3 comprises 13 residues. CDR3 residues: CASNPRGDTEAFF. CDR3 in DNA: TGTGCCAGCAACCCCCGGGGGGACACTGAAGCTTTCTTT.

The chain combines TRBV11-2 with TRBJ1-1, with D hard to call. CDR1 SGHAT and CDR2 FQNNGV come from the germline V gene. The V end was cut by 6 bases, the J end by 0 bases, with 8 bases between. The CDR3 loop spans 13 amino acids. CDR3 region: CASRVSLNTEAFF. The CDR3 bases are TGTGCCAGCAGGGTGAGCTTGAACACTGAAGCTTTCTTT.

The chain links TRBV24-1 to TRBJ1-1, with D perhaps matching TRBD1 (5 bases). The CDR3 extends over 13 amino acids. Trimming stripped 7 bases from V and 3 bases from J, with 11 bases between. Germline V CDR1 and CDR2: KGHDR, SFDVKD. CDR3 loop: CATRGRADTEAFF. The CDR3 DNA is TGTGCCACCAGAGGCAGGGCCGACACTGAAGCTTTCTTT.

The rearrangement links TRBV15 to TRBJ2-1; D remains unclear. Germline loops: CDR1 LNHNV, CDR2 YYDKDF (reference sequence). Between the trimmed V and J ends, which lost 3 bases and 2 bases, there was a span of 14 bases. This CDR3 region has 16 residues. CDR3 DNA: TGTGCCACCAGCAGCCAGGCAGGCGCAACCTACAATGAGCAGTTCTTC. This translates into CATSSQAGATYNEQFF.

The V and J genes are TRBV4-1 and TRBJ1-3, with D uncertain. The CDR3 is 14 residues long. Germline V lookup: CDR1 MGHRA, CDR2 YSYEKL. The V end lost 0 bases, the J end lost 3 bases, and 6 bases lay between the germline ends. CDR3 DNA sequence: TGCGCCAGCAGCCAAGAGTCCATTGGAAACACCATATATTTT. This sequence encodes CASSQESIGNTIYF.

The rearrangement links TRBV3-1 (or the pseudogene TRBV3-2) to TRBJ1-1; D unresolved. CDR1 is LGHDT, CDR2 YNNKEL, per germline (reference sequence). The CDR3 sequence is 13 residues long. Trimming took 2 bases from V and 7 from J, leaving 11 bases between them. The CDR3 loop is CASSQSGLGEAFF. The DNA of the CDR3 is TGTGCCAGCAGCCAATCGGGGTTGGGTGAAGCTTTCTTT.

The chain couples TRBV6-6 to TRBJ1-4, with 7 bases lining up with TRBD1. Per the germline V gene, CDR1 is MNHNY and CDR2 is SVGAGI (reference sequence). J gave up 5 bases and V 6 bases, and 9 bases lay outside the gene matches. The CDR3 covers 15 residues. CDR3 coding DNA: TGTGCCAGCAGCCTCACCGGGACAGAAAATGAAAAACTGTTTTTT. Translating it yields CASSLTGTENEKLFF.

The chain uses TRBV12-3 or TRBV12-4 and TRBJ1-2; tentatively, D is TRBD1 (5 bases). CDR3 length: 11 residues. V gave up 6 bases and J gave up 8 bases, with 10 bases separating them. In DNA form, the CDR3 reads TGTGCCAGCAGCCACAGGAACGGCTACACCTTC. Protein sequence: CASSHRNGYTF.

This clone was seen a single time. The chain has TRBV5-1 and TRBJ2-1; 9 bases align to TRBD1. This CDR3 is 14 amino acids long. With 4 bases clipped from V and 7 bases from J, the junction kept 6 bases outside the gene matches. Germline lookup yields CDR1 SGHRS and CDR2 YFSETQ. CDR3: CASSPRQGGNEQFF. The DNA of the CDR3 is TGCGCCAGCAGCCCGCGACAGGGGGGTAATGAGCAGTTCTTC.

V and J are TRBV30 and TRBJ1-4; no clear D gene. The germline gives CDR1 GTSNPN, CDR2 SVGIG (reference sequence). CDR3 size: 14 residues. The germline V and J ends were trimmed by 1 base and 8 bases, with 14 bases remaining between them. The CDR3, as DNA: TGTGCCTGGAGTGGAAGGAGATACGAGGAAAAACTGTTTTTT. Encoded protein: CAWSGRRYEEKLFF.

Points on this clone: One junction end does not reproduce the germline sequence, and a read error may be involved. The chain combines TRBV7-7 with TRBJ2-5; 13 bases align to TRBD2. CDR1 SSHAT and CDR2 FNYEAQ come from the germline V gene (reference sequence). This CDR3 has 18 residues. The CDR3 spells CASSSGLAGAPQQETQYF. The CDR3 DNA sequence: TGTGCTAGCAGCTCCGGACTAGCGGGGGCCCCCCAACAGGAGACCCAGTACTTC. The full variable domain, completed using reference TRBV7-7 and TRBJ2-5, is GAGVSQSPRYKVTKRGQDVTLRCDPISSHATLYWYQQALGQGPEFLTYFNYEAQPDKSGLPSDRFSAERPEGSISTLTIQRTEQRDSAMYRCASSSGLAGAPQQETQYFGPGTRLLVL.

This clone occurred a few times. The gene calls are TRBV7-3 and TRBJ2-3, with 10 bases aligning to TRBD1. CDR1 is SGHTA, CDR2 FQGTGA, per germline. The CDR3 runs 15 residues. V lost 5 bases to trimming and J lost 3 bases; unmatched junction nucleotides: 5. CDR3 residues: CASSPLGQGTDTQYF. The DNA for the CDR3 is TGTGCCAGCAGCCCCCTGGGACAGGGGACAGATACGCAGTATTTT.

The chain couples TRBV7-3 to TRBJ2-1; TRBD1 agrees at 9 bases. CDR1 is SGHTA and CDR2 is FQGTGA in the germline V gene. The CDR3 covers 14 residues. The ends lost 8 bases at V and 6 bases at J; junction bases unmatched: 8. Here the CDR3 DNA reads TGTGCCAGCGGAAAAACAGGGGGCCTCAATGAGCAGTTCTTC. Translated, it gives CASGKTGGLNEQFF.

V and J are TRBV10-1 and TRBJ2-3; TRBD2 is a possible D gene (6 bases). V was clipped by 3 bases and J by 3 bases, with 16 bases between them. Germline CDR1 reads WNHNN; CDR2 reads SYGVQD (reference sequence). The CDR3 is 16 amino acids. CDR3: CASSERRGTYTDTQYF. CDR3 coding DNA: TGCGCCAGCAGTGAACGACGGGGGACTTATACAGATACGCAGTATTTT.

This clone occurred a few times. This chain joins TRBV19 and TRBJ1-1; 11 bases align to TRBD1. J gave up 1 base and V 5 bases, and 12 bases lay outside the gene matches. Germline V lookup: CDR1 LNHDA, CDR2 SQIVND (reference sequence). This CDR3 contains 18 residues. Here the CDR3 DNA reads TGTGCCAGTAGTGCCTCATGGAGGACAGGGGGCCCGAACACTGAAGCTTTCTTT. Its protein product is CASSASWRTGGPNTEAFF.

The genes are TRBV10-3 and TRBJ2-7; D is possibly TRBD1 (5 bases). Germline assignment: CDR1 ENHRY and CDR2 SYGVKD. V lost 0 bases, J lost 0 bases, and 18 bases lay in between. This CDR3 is 18 amino acids long. CDR3 loop: CAISESPRQGRSSYEQYF. CDR3 DNA: TGTGCCATCAGTGAGTCCCCGCGCCAGGGCAGGAGCTCCTACGAGCAGTACTTC.